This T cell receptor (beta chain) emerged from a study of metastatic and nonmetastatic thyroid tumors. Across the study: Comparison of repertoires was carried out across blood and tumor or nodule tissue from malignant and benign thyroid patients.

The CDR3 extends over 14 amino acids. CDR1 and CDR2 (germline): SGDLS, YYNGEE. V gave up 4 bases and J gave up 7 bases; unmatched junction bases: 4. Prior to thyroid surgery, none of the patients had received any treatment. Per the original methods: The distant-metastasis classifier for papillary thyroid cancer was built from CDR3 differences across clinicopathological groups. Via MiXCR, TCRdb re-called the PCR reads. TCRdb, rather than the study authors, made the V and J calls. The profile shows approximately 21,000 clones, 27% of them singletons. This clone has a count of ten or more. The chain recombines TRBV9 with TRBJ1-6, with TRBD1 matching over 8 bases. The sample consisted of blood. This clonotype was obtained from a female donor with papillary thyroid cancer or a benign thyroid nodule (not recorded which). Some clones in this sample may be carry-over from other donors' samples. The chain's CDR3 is CASSRTGLNSPLHF. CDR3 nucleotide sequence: TGTGCCAGCAGCCGGACAGGGTTAAATTCACCCCTCCACTTT.